One sample yielded the 22 T cell receptor beta chains listed below, sequenced in a study of blood T cell repertoires in COVID-19. The data were produced by immunoSEQ multiplex PCR, yet TCRdb's version contains in-frame clones alone and is incomplete. The sample includes around 87,000 clones, around four fifths of them seen just once. The sequenced material came from peripheral blood. The receptors come from an elderly woman with acute or convalescent COVID-19.

The rearrangement joins TRBV27 to TRBJ1-2, with 11 nucleotides matching TRBD1. The germline V gene has CDR1 MNHEY and CDR2 SMNVEV (reference sequence). This CDR3 region has 16 residues. V gave up 0 bases and J gave up 7 bases; unmatched junction bases: 7. CDR3 DNA: TGTGCCAGCAGTTTATCGCTGGGACAGGGGGTGGGTGGCTACACCTTC. Its translation is CASSLSLGQGVGGYTF.

The CDR3 bases are TGTGCCAGCAGTTCCCCCTACGGCGGGACTAGCGGGAGGGGGACCTACGAGCAGTACTTC. Translated: CASSSPYGGTSGRGTYEQYF. The chain is built from TRBV28 and TRBJ2-7, with 16 bases identical to TRBD2. The J segment lost 2 bases and the V segment lost 4 bases, leaving 14 bases of the junction unmatched. The CDR3 spans 20 residues. Germline V CDR1 and CDR2: MDHEN, SYDVKM.

The CDR3: CASSQFEHYSDTQYF. In DNA, the CDR3 is TGTGCCAGCAGCCAATTTGAGCATTATTCGGATACGCAGTATTTT. The chain couples TRBV16 to TRBJ2-3; D unresolved. CDR1 is KGHSY, CDR2 FQNENV, per germline. Trimming stripped 1 base from V and 6 bases from J, with 14 bases between. The CDR3 length is 15 residues. Full variable domain (missing parts from reference TRBV16 and TRBJ2-3): GEEVAQTPKHLVRGEGQKAKLYCAPIKGHSYVFWYQQVLKNEFKFLISFQNENVFDETGMPKERFSAKCLPNSPCSLEIQATKLEDSAVYFCASSQFEHYSDTQYFGPGTRLTVL.

The rearrangement uses TRBV4-3 and TRBJ1-6, with D possibly TRBD1 on 6 matching bases. The germline CDR1 and CDR2 sequences are LGHNA and YSLEER. V lost 1 base, J lost 6 bases, and 7 bases lay in between. This CDR3 is 14 amino acids long. CDR3 nucleotide sequence: TGCGCCAGCAGCCAAGGGACAGCTAATTCACCCCTCCACTTT. Encoded protein: CASSQGTANSPLHF.

The chain employs TRBV28 and TRBJ2-7, with D perhaps matching TRBD2 (6 bases). The CDR3 has 13 residues. Trimming took off 1 base at V and 7 bases at J, with 11 bases between the two ends. Germline CDR1 is MDHEN and CDR2 is SYDVKM. The CDR3 nucleotides read TGTGCCAGCAGTTTATATCCACGGGGGGAGCAGTACTTC. Protein sequence: CASSLYPRGEQYF. Drawing the rest from reference TRBV28 and TRBJ2-7, the complete variable domain is DVKVTQSSRYLVKRTGEKVFLECVQDMDHENMFWYRQDPGLGLRLIYFSYDVKMKEKGDIPEGYSVSREKKERFSLILESASTNQTSMYLCASSLYPRGEQYFGPGTRLTVT.

The chain has TRBV7-8 and TRBJ1-1, with TRBD1 matching 8 bases. V lost 10 bases and J lost 3; bases outside the gene matches: 7. The CDR3 sequence is 13 residues long. Germline V gene lookup returns CDR1 SGHVS and CDR2 FQNEAQ. CDR3 DNA: TGTGCCACCACGCAGGGGGCTGACACTGAAGCTTTCTTT. Its translation: CATTQGADTEAFF.

The CDR3 bases are TGTGCCAGCAGTTACAATGGCGGCAGCTCTGAGCAGTTCTTC. Translation gives CASSYNGGSSEQFF. V usage is TRBV6-5 and J usage is TRBJ2-1; D not certain. Trimming stripped 2 bases from V and 9 bases from J, with 14 bases between. This CDR3 comprises 14 residues. CDR1 MNHEY and CDR2 SVGAGI come from the germline V gene.

The V gene is TRBV27, the J gene TRBJ2-1; 9 positions agree with TRBD1. Per germline, CDR1 MNHEY and CDR2 SMNVEV (reference sequence). This CDR3 comprises 15 residues. The junction had 4 bases not matched to a gene; V was cut back by 3 bases and J by 4 bases. The CDR3 loop reads CASSFWDRAYNEQFF. The CDR3, as DNA: TGTGCCAGCAGTTTCTGGGACAGGGCTTACAATGAGCAGTTCTTC.

This clone was seen a handful of times. This chain links TRBV6-5 with TRBJ2-7; TRBD1 is a possible D gene (6 bases). The CDR3 contains 15 residues. V lost 5 bases, J lost 2 bases, and 16 bases lay in between. Germline CDR1 is MNHEY and CDR2 is SVGAGI. In DNA, the CDR3 is TGTGCCAGCAGTCGGGACATCACCCCGACCTACGAGCAGTACTTC. This gives the protein CASSRDITPTYEQYF.

The table lists this clone with a count of one. The chain combines TRBV27 with TRBJ2-1, with 12 bases matching TRBD2. The junction had 5 bases not matched to a gene; V was cut back by 7 bases and J by 1 base. Germline-derived CDR1 and CDR2 are MNHEY and SMNVEV (reference sequence). CDR3 length: 16 residues. CDR3 coding DNA: TGTGCCAGCACGACTAGCGGGGGCTTTTCCTACAATGAGCAGTTCTTC. Its translation: CASTTSGGFSYNEQFF.

The chain combines TRBV7-9 with TRBJ1-1; D unclear. Trimming left V 6 bases short and J 3 bases short, with 11 bases between. Germline values: CDR1 SEHNR, CDR2 FQNEAQ (reference sequence). The CDR3 length is 13 residues. Here the CDR3 reads CASRTLRDTEAFF. Written as DNA, the CDR3 is TGTGCCAGCAGAACCCTCCGGGACACTGAAGCTTTCTTT.

CDR3 coding DNA: TGTGCCAGCAGTGAGGGTGGATTAGCCCAAGAGACCCAGTACTTC. It codes for CASSEGGLAQETQYF. The chain employs TRBV2 and TRBJ2-5; D call uncertain. Germline V gene sequence: CDR1 SNHLY, CDR2 FYNNEI. The CDR3 covers 15 residues. V dropped 3 bases and J dropped 1 base, with 12 bases sitting between them.

The V and J genes are TRBV18 and TRBJ2-7; possibly TRBD2 for D (5 bases). CDR1 and CDR2 (germline): KGHSH, LQKENI. V dropped 3 bases and J dropped 3 bases, with 9 bases sitting between them. The CDR3 has 13 residues. CDR3 coding DNA: TGTGCCAGCTCACCTCGGGGTTTCTACGAGCAGTACTTC. Residues: CASSPRGFYEQYF. Based on the CDR3 plus reference TRBV18 and TRBJ2-7, the full variable domain is NAGVMQNPRHLVRRRGQEARLRCSPMKGHSHVYWYRQLPEEGLKFMVYLQKENIIDESGMPKERFSAEFPKEGPSILRIQQVVRGDSAAYFCASSPRGFYEQYFGPGTRLTVT.

V is TRBV10-3 and J is TRBJ2-5; the match to TRBD2 covers 11 bases. J was trimmed by 5 bases and V by 0 bases; bases with no gene match: 5. The CDR3 loop spans 16 amino acids. Germline assignment: CDR1 ENHRY and CDR2 SYGVKD. The CDR3 DNA follows: TGTGCCATCAGTGAGTCTGAACTAGCGGGGGTCGAGACCCAGTACTTC. Encoded protein: CAISESELAGVETQYF.

The rearrangement links TRBV19 to TRBJ2-7, with TRBD1 identical over 10 bases. The CDR3 is 14 amino acids. Trimming at V came to 3 bases and at J to 5 bases, leaving 4 bases not matched to a gene. Germline CDR1 is LNHDA and CDR2 is SQIVND (reference sequence). Here the CDR3 DNA reads TGTGCCAGTAGTATGGACAGGGGGGCCAACGAGCAGTACTTC. It is translated as CASSMDRGANEQYF.

This rearrangement joins TRBV6-2 or TRBV6-3 to TRBJ2-5; D is possibly TRBD2 (6 bases). With 4 bases removed from V and 2 bases from J, the gap between germline ends came to 20 bases. Germline CDR1 and CDR2: MNHEY and SVGEGT. CDR3 length equals 17 residues. The CDR3 sequence is CASSFARAGTLQETQYF. CDR3 in DNA: TGTGCCAGCAGTTTTGCTCGTGCCGGGACTTTACAAGAGACCCAGTACTTC.

This clone was recorded only once. The V and J genes are TRBV4-2 and TRBJ1-1; 8 nucleotides agree with TRBD1. The CDR3 is 16 residues long. CDR1 and CDR2 (germline): LGHNA, YNFKEQ. V dropped 1 base and J dropped 1; count of bases not matched to a gene: 5. CDR3 in DNA: TGTGCCAGCAGCCAAGCCGGACAGGGCAAGAACACTGAAGCTTTCTTT. As protein: CASSQAGQGKNTEAFF.

V is TRBV7-2 and J is TRBJ1-3; no definite D call. CDR1 and CDR2 (germline): SGHTA, FQGNSA. This CDR3 is built from 15 residues. Trimming stripped 3 bases from V and 0 bases from J, with 9 bases between. This CDR3 reads CASSLTIGSGNTIYF. The CDR3 DNA is TGTGCCAGCAGCTTGACAATCGGCTCTGGAAACACCATATATTTT.

The DNA of the CDR3 is TGTGCCAGCAGCTCACAAGCGGGGGGGCGATACGAGCAGTACTTC. Protein: CASSSQAGGRYEQYF. This chain joins TRBV7-6 and TRBJ2-7, with 10 positions matching TRBD2. Trimming cost V 4 bases and J 4 bases; bases outside gene matches: 7. Germline-derived CDR1 and CDR2 are SGHVS and FNYEAQ. The CDR3 is 15 residues long. Full variable domain (outside the CDR3, taken from reference TRBV7-6 and TRBJ2-7): GAGVSQSPRYKVTKRGQDVALRCDPISGHVSLYWYRQALGQGPEFLTYFNYEAQQDKSGLPNDRFSAERPEGSISTLTIQRTEQRDSAMYRCASSSQAGGRYEQYFGPGTRLTVT.

The rearrangement joins TRBV7-6 to TRBJ1-1; D is unresolved. This CDR3 is 14 amino acids long. Between the trimmed V and J ends, which lost 2 bases and 3 bases, there was a span of 10 bases. CDR1 is SGHVS and CDR2 is FNYEAQ in the germline V gene. DNA of the CDR3: TGTGCCAGCAGCTTAAATGGAGGTGACACTGAAGCTTTCTTT. It translates to CASSLNGGDTEAFF. Supplemented by reference TRBV7-6 and TRBJ1-1, the full variable domain reads GAGVSQSPRYKVTKRGQDVALRCDPISGHVSLYWYRQALGQGPEFLTYFNYEAQQDKSGLPNDRFSAERPEGSISTLTIQRTEQRDSAMYRCASSLNGGDTEAFFGQGTRLTVV.

This clone was counted a few times. The chain has TRBV5-1 and TRBJ2-1; D might be TRBD2 (6 bases). Trimming cost V 0 bases and J 7 bases, with 14 bases left between them. This CDR3 has 15 amino acids. Germline CDR1 SGHRS, CDR2 YFSETQ. The DNA of the CDR3 is TGCGCCAGCAGCTTGGGTTTTAGCGGTGTAAATGAGCAGTTCTTC. It yields the protein CASSLGFSGVNEQFF.

The rearrangement links TRBV6-5 to TRBJ1-5; weak D call: TRBD1 (6 bases). Germline-derived CDR1 and CDR2 are MNHEY and SVGAGI. Trimming stripped 6 bases from V and 5 bases from J, with 17 bases between. The CDR3 length is 15 residues. The CDR3 DNA follows: TGTGCCAGCAGGATTGGACAGTTAGGACATCAGCCCCAGCATTTT. This gives the protein CASRIGQLGHQPQHF.